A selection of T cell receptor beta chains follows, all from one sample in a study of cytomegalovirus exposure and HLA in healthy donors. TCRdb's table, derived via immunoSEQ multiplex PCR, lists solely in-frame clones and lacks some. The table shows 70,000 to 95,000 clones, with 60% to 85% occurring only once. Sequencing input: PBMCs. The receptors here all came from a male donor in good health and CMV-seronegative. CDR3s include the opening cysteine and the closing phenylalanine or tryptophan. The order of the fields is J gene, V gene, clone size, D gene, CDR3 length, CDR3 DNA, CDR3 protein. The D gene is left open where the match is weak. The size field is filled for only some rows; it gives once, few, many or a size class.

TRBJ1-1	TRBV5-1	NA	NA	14	TGCGCCAGCAGCTTCACTGGTGGAGACACTGAAGCTTTCTTT	CASSFTGGDTEAFF
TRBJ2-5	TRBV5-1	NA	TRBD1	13	TGCGCCAGCAGCTCGACAGGGGCAGAGACCCAGTACTTC	CASSSTGAETQYF
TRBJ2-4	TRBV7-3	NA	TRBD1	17	TGTGCCAGCAGCCTCGTATCCGGGACAGGGGGTCAAAACATTCAGTGCTTC	CASSLVSGTGGQNIQCF
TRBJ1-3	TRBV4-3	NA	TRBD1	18	TGCGCCAGCAGCCAGGAGTTACCTGACAGGGTCTCTGGAAACACCATATATTTT	CASSQELPDRVSGNTIYF
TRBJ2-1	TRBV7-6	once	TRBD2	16	TGTGCCAGCAGCTTAGCCGGGACTAGCGGCTACAATGAGCAGTTCTTC	CASSLAGTSGYNEQFF
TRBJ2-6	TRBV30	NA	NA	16	TGTGCCTGGAGTGTATGGGGGGGCTCTGGGGCCAACGTCCTGCCTTTC	CAWSVWGGSGANVLPF
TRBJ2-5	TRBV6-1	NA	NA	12	TGTGCCAGCAATCTAAGCCAAGAGACCCAGTACTTC	CASNLSQETQYF
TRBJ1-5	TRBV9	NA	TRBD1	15	TGTGCCAGCAGCCCTGGGACAGACAACAATCAGCCCCAGCATTTT	CASSPGTDNNQPQHF
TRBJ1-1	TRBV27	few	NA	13	TGTGCCAGCAGCCCTTCAGGGAACACTGAAGCTTTCTTT	CASSPSGNTEAFF
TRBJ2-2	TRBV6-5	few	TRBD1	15	TGTGCCAGCAGTTACGGGGACAGGGAGGCCGGGGAGCTGTTTTTT	CASSYGDREAGELFF
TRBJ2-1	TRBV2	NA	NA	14	TGTGCCAGCAGTGAAGGAGGCAGGGTTAGTGAGCAGTTCTTC	CASSEGGRVSEQFF
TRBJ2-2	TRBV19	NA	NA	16	TGTGCCAGTAGTATCCCTCGGGGGATGGACACCGGGGAGCTGTTTTTT	CASSIPRGMDTGELFF
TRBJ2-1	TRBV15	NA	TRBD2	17	TGTGCCACCAGCAGAGTAACGGGCGGGGGGGCCTACAATGAGCAGTTCTTC	CATSRVTGGGAYNEQFF
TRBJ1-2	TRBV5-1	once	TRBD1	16	TGCGCCAGCAGCTTGGCCGACGGACAGGGGGCGGGCGGCTACACCTTC	CASSLADGQGAGGYTF
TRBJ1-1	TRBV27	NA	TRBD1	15	TGTGCCAGCAGTTTCATGGCGTCAGGGGGTTTTGAAGCTTTCTTT	CASSFMASGGFEAFF
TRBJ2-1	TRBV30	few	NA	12	TGTGCCTGGAAGGCCCCGTCGAGCGTGCAGTTCTTC	CAWKAPSSVQFF
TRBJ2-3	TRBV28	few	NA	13	TGTGCCATCGCAACAGGAGCCACAGATACGCAGTATTTT	CAIATGATDTQYF
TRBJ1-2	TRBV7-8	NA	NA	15	TGTGCCAGCAGCTTAGACCCGACAGCCTACTATGGCTACACCTTC	CASSLDPTAYYGYTF
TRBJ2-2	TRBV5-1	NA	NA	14	TGCGCCAGCAGCTTGGCAGAGAACACCGGGGAGCTGTTTTTT	CASSLAENTGELFF
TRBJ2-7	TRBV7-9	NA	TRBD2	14	TGTGCCAGCAGCTTCCAGACTAGCTTCCACGAGCAGTACTTC	CASSFQTSFHEQYF
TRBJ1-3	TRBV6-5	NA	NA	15	TGTGCCAGCAGCAACAGGGCCCTAACTGGAAACACCATATATTTT	CASSNRALTGNTIYF
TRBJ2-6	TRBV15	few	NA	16	TGTGCCACCAGCAGATCCACTCACTCTGGGGCCAACGTCCTGACTTTC	CATSRSTHSGANVLTF